This T cell receptor (beta chain) was sequenced for a study of blood T cells in healthy people across ages. The germline CDR1 and CDR2 sequences are MGHRA and YSYEKL. CDR3 length: 13 amino acids. V was shortened by 0 bases and J by 6 bases, with 6 bases between the two germline ends. This clonotype was observed a few times. Each sample yielded at least 5.5 micrograms of PBMC total RNA. Primed by a sample-barcoded 5' primer and a J-beta primer mix, a second PCR proceeded for roughly 7 to 12 cycles. CDR3-containing paired-end reads numbered at least 2.5 million in each sample. One entry per CDR3 protein results from TCRdb running MiXCR on the 5' RACE reads. The sample shows over a million distinct CDR3 sequences, roughly 40% of them seen only once.

Sample: blood. The chain couples TRBV4-1 to TRBJ1-5; no firm D call. The clonotype originates from a woman younger than 35 in good health. The CDR3 DNA sequence: TGCGCCAGCAGCCAAGATTTTGCTCAGCCCCAGCATTTT. It encodes CASSQDFAQPQHF.